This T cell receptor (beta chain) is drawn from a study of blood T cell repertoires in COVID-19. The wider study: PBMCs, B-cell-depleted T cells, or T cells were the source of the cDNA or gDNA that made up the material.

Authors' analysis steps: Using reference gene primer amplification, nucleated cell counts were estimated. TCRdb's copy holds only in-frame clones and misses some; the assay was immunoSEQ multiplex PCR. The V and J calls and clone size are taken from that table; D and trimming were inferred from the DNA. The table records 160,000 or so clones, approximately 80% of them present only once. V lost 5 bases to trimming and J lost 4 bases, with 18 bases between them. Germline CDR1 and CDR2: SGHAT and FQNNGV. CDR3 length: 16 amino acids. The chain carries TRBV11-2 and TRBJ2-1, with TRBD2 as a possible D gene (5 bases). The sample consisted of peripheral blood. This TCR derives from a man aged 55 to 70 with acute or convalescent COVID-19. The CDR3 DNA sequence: TGTGCCAGCAGCCGAGAAGATAACCGGGGATACAATGAGCAGTTCTTC. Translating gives CASSREDNRGYNEQFF.